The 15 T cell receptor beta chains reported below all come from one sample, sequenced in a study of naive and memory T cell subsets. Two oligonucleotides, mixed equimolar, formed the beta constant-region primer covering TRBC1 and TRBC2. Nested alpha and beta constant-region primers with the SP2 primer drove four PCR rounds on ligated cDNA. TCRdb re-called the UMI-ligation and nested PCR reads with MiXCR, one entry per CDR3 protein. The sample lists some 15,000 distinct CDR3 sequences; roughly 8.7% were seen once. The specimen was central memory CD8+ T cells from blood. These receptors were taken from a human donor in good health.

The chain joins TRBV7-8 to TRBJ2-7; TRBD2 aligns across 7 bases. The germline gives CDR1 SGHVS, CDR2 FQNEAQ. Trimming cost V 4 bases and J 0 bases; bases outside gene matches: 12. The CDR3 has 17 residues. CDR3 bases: TGTGCCAGCAGCTACATCCGGCCTAGCGGCTTCTCCTACGAGCAGTACTTC. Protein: CASSYIRPSGFSYEQYF.

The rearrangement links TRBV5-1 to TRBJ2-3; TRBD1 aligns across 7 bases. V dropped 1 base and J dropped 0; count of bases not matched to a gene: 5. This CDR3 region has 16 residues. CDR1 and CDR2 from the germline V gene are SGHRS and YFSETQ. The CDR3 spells CASSLSGTESTDTQYF. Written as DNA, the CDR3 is TGCGCCAGCAGCTTGTCCGGGACAGAAAGCACAGATACGCAGTATTTT.

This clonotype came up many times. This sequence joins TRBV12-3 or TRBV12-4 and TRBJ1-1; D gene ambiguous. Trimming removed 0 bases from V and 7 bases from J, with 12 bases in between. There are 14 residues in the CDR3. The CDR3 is CASSLARQKIEAFF. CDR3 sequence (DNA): TGTGCCAGCAGTTTAGCGAGGCAGAAAATTGAAGCTTTCTTT.

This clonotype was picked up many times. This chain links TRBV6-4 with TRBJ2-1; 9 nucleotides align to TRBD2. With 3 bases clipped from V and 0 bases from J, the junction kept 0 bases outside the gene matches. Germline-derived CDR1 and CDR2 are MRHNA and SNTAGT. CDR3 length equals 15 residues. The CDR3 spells CASSERGGSYNEQFF. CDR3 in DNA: TGTGCCAGCAGTGAGCGGGGGGGCTCCTACAATGAGCAGTTCTTC.

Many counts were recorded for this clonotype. The CDR3 reads CSAPGTSGGEIQETQYF. Here the CDR3 DNA reads TGCAGTGCACCGGGGACTAGCGGGGGGGAGATCCAAGAGACCCAGTACTTC. This sequence joins TRBV20-1 and TRBJ2-5; 16 bases align to TRBD2. Germline V gene lookup returns CDR1 DFQATT and CDR2 SNEGSKA (reference sequence). The CDR3 runs 17 residues. V lost 6 bases and J lost 1; bases outside the gene matches: 8.

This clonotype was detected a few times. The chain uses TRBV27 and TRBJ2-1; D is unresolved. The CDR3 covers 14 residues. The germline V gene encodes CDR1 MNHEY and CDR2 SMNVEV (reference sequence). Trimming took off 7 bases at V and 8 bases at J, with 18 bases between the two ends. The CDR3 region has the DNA TGTGCCAGCAATGCAGGAAGGATATTCGATGAGCAGTTCTTC. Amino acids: CASNAGRIFDEQFF.

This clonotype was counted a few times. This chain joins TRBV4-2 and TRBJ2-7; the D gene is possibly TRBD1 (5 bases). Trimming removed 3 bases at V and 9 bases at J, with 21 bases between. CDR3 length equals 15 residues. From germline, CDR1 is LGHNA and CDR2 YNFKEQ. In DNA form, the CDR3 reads TGTGCCAGCAGCCAGGAACTAAATACAGGCCTCATGCAGTACTTC. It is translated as CASSQELNTGLMQYF.

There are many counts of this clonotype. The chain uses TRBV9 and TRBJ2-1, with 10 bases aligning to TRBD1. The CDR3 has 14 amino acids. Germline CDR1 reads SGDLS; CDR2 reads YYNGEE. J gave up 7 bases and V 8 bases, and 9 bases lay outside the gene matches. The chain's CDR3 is CASRAGTGVNEQFF. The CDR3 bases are TGTGCCAGTCGGGCAGGGACAGGGGTTAATGAGCAGTTCTTC.

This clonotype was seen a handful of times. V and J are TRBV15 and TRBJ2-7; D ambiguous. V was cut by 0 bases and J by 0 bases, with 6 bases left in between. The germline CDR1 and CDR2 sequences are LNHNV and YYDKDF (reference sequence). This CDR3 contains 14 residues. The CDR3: CATSRDRTSYEQYF. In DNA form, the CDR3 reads TGTGCCACCAGCAGAGACCGAACCTCCTACGAGCAGTACTTC.

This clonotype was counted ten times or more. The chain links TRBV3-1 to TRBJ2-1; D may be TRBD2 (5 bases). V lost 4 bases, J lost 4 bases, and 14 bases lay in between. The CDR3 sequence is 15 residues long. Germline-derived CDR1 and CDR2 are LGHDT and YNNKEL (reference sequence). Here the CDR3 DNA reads TGTGCCAGCAGCCCCGGACTTTTAGGTTACAATGAGCAGTTCTTC. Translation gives CASSPGLLGYNEQFF.

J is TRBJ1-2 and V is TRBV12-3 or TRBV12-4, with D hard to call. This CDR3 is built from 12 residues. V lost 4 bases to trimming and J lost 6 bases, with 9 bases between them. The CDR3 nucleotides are TGTGCCAGCAGTTGCCATCGGCATGGCTACACCTTC. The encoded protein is CASSCHRHGYTF.

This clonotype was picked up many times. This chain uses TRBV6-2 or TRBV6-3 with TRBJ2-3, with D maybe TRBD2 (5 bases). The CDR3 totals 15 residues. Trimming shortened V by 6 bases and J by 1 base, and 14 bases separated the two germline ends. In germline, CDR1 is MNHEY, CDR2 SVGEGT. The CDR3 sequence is CASSTGKEGTDTQYF. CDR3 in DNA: TGTGCCAGCAGCACCGGGAAAGAGGGCACAGATACGCAGTATTTT.

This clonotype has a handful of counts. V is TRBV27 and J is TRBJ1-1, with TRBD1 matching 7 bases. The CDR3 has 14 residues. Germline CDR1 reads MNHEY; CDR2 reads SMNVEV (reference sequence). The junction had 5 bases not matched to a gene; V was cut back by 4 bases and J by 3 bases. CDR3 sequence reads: CASSSEGAHTEAFF. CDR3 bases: TGTGCCAGCAGTTCTGAGGGGGCTCACACTGAAGCTTTCTTT.

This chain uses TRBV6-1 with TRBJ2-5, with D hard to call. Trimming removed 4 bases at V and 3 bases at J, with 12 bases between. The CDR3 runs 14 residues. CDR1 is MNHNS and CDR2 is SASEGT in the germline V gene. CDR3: CASSVADGEETQYF. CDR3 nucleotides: TGTGCCAGCAGTGTAGCCGACGGAGAAGAGACCCAGTACTTC.

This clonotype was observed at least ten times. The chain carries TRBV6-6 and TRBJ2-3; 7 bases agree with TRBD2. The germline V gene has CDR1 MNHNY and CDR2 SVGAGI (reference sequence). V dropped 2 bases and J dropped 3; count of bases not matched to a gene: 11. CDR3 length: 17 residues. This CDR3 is CASSYPRPAGATDTQYF. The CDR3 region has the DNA TGTGCCAGCAGTTACCCCCGACCGGCGGGAGCGACAGATACGCAGTATTTT.